This is a list of T cell receptor beta chains from one sample in a study of patients and donors after allogeneic stem cell transplantation. TCRdb itself ran the RT-PCR reads through MiXCR, one entry per CDR3 protein. The repertoire holds 920,000 or so distinct CDR3 sequences, under 20% seen once, with 6% in the top ten. The material sequenced was blood, either unsorted or a sorted T cell fraction (not recorded which). The receptors were gathered from a human donor who was either an allogeneic HSCT recipient or a stem cell or donor lymphocyte infusion donor (not recorded which). It is not recorded whose cells these are; they may come from a transplant donor. Both conserved end residues are part of each CDR3. D genes are given only for firm matches. Some rows mark clone size as missing; the rest say once, few, many or name a class of expanded clone.

.	TRBV12-3/TRBV12-4	TRBD1	TRBJ1-3	TGTGCCAGCAGTTTTCGGGGACAGGGCTCTGGAAACACCATATATTTT	CASSFRGQGSGNTIYF
few	TRBV3-1	TRBD2	TRBJ2-7	TGTGCCAGCAGCCAAGATTGGGGAGAGGCTAGCGGCTCCTACGAGCAGTACTTC	CASSQDWGEASGSYEQYF
few	TRBV7-2	.	TRBJ1-3	TGTGCCAGCAGCTTAGCTACCGGGGTCTCTGGAAACACCATATATTTT	CASSLATGVSGNTIYF
.	TRBV12-3/TRBV12-4	.	TRBJ1-2	TGTGCCAGCAAAATGGGACTCTTTGGCTACACCTTC	CASKMGLFGYTF
.	TRBV5-1	TRBD2	TRBJ2-1	TGCGCCAGCAGCTTCGACGCCGCGTCCGGGACTAGGGCTGAGCAGTTCTTC	CASSFDAASGTRAEQFF
.	TRBV5-6	.	TRBJ1-5	TGTGCCAGCAGCTTGGGTGTAGGCGGGCAGCCCCAGCATTTT	CASSLGVGGQPQHF
many	TRBV5-8	.	TRBJ1-2	TGTGCCAGCAGCTTCGGCAGGTTCTATGGCTACACCTTC	CASSFGRFYGYTF
.	TRBV7-2	.	TRBJ2-3	TGTGCCAGCAGCTCTGACACCAGCACAGATACGCAGTATTTT	CASSSDTSTDTQYF
.	TRBV20-1	.	TRBJ2-7	TGCAGTGCTAGTCCCCTAGATTTGATTGTTCCCAGGTCCTACGAGCAGTACTTC	CSASPLDLIVPRSYEQYF
many	TRBV12-3/TRBV12-4	.	TRBJ1-1	TGTGCCAGCAGTCCTACAAGGAACACTGAAGCTTTCTTT	CASSPTRNTEAFF
.	TRBV5-1	TRBD1	TRBJ1-2	TGCGCCAGCAGCTCGGGGACAGAGGGCTACACCTTC	CASSSGTEGYTF
.	TRBV5-1	TRBD1	TRBJ2-1	TGCGCCAGCAGCTTCGACCCCGAACAAGACAGGGGGGGGCACAATGAGCAGTTCTTC	CASSFDPEQDRGGHNEQFF
few	TRBV29-1	.	TRBJ1-2	TGCAGCGTTCAGCAGGGTGGCTACACCTTC	CSVQQGGYTF
few	TRBV24-1	.	TRBJ2-3	TGTGCCACCAGTGATGTTAACGGGGGCAACACAGATACGCAGTATTTT	CATSDVNGGNTDTQYF
.	TRBV4-1	.	TRBJ2-3	TGCGCCAGCAGCCAAGTCAGCTTCCAAGATACGCAGTATTTT	CASSQVSFQDTQYF
many	TRBV12-3/TRBV12-4	.	TRBJ1-2	TGTGCCAGCAGTTTTCGGCAGCCCCAGAACTTC	CASSFRQPQNF
.	TRBV19	TRBD1	TRBJ1-2	TGTGCCAGTACCCAGGGACAGCTGCTAATGGATGGCTACACCTTC	CASTQGQLLMDGYTF
few	TRBV12-3/TRBV12-4	TRBD2	TRBJ2-1	TGTGCCAGCAGGGACACTAGCGGGGGGGCAAATGAGCAGTTCTTC	CASRDTSGGANEQFF
few	TRBV5-1	.	TRBJ2-1	TGCGCCAGCAAGGTTAGTCAGGGATTCAATGAGCAGTTCTTC	CASKVSQGFNEQFF
.	TRBV4-1	.	TRBJ2-1	TGCGCCAGCAGCCACCCAACTCCCGGGACGTCTTCTGAGCAGTTCTTC	CASSHPTPGTSSEQFF
.	TRBV5-1	.	TRBJ2-1	TGCGCCAGCAGCTTGGCGGGAGCCTCGGGCAATGAGCAGTTCTTC	CASSLAGASGNEQFF
.	TRBV6-1	.	TRBJ2-2	TGTGCCAGCAGTGCCAGACTAGAACCGGCCGGGGAGCTGTTTTTT	CASSARLEPAGELFF
few	TRBV9	.	TRBJ2-1	TGTGCCAGCAGCGTCGGGGGTGGCTCCTTCGATGAGCAGTTCTTC	CASSVGGGSFDEQFF
.	TRBV24-1	.	TRBJ1-2	TGTGCCACCAGTGATTGGGGCACCACAGGATATGGCTACACCTTC	CATSDWGTTGYGYTF
few	TRBV6-5	TRBD1	TRBJ1-1	TGTGCCAGCAGTTATGGCCAGGGGGGGAACACTGAAGCTTTCTTT	CASSYGQGGNTEAFF
few	TRBV20-1	.	TRBJ2-7	TGCAGTGCTAGAGTCTTTTACGAGCAGTACTTC	CSARVFYEQYF
few	TRBV7-2	.	TRBJ1-3	TGTGCCAGCAGCGTGGACAGTATCTCCGGAAACACCATATATTTT	CASSVDSISGNTIYF
few	TRBV18	.	TRBJ1-2	TGTGCCAGCTCACCTGGGACACATATTACTGGCTACACCTTC	CASSPGTHITGYTF
.	TRBV6-1	TRBD2	TRBJ2-7	TGTGCCAGCAGCTTAAGCCGGCTAGCGGTCTACGAGCAGTACTTC	CASSLSRLAVYEQYF
few	TRBV7-3	.	TRBJ2-2	TGTGCCAGCAGCTTAAGTCCGAACGCCGGGGAGCTGTTTTTT	CASSLSPNAGELFF
.	TRBV29-1	.	TRBJ2-6	TGCAGCGTTGAAGCTAGCGCTTCTGGGGCCAACGTCCTGACTTTC	CSVEASASGANVLTF
few	TRBV7-6	.	TRBJ2-3	TGTGCCAGCAGCTTCTCCGGGACAATTAGCACAGATACGCAGTATTTT	CASSFSGTISTDTQYF
.	TRBV5-5	TRBD1	TRBJ1-2	TGTGCCAGCAGCGAGGACAGGGGGAACTATGGCTACACCTTC	CASSEDRGNYGYTF
few	TRBV25-1	.	TRBJ2-3	TGTGCCAGCAGTGAAGGACAGACAAGCACAGATACGCAGTATTTT	CASSEGQTSTDTQYF
few	TRBV12-3/TRBV12-4	TRBD1	TRBJ2-3	TGTGCCAGCAGCTACGACAGGGTGGGCACAGATACGCAGTATTTT	CASSYDRVGTDTQYF
.	TRBV21-1	.	TRBJ1-2	TGTGCCAGCAGCAAGGGGCAGGAAAGGTTCTATGGCTACACCTTC	CASSKGQERFYGYTF
few	TRBV12-3/TRBV12-4	.	TRBJ2-5	TGTGCCAGCAGTCCCGGACACCACCAAGAGACCCAGTACTTC	CASSPGHHQETQYF
.	TRBV29-1	.	TRBJ2-7	TGCAGCGTTGAGTTGGGGGCCCAGTACGAGCAGTACTTC	CSVELGAQYEQYF
.	TRBV12-3/TRBV12-4	.	TRBJ1-2	TGTGCCAGCAGAATCCAGGGTACGGATGGCTACACCTTC	CASRIQGTDGYTF
.	TRBV7-2	.	TRBJ2-7	TGTGCCAGCAGCACCATCTACTACGAGCAGTACTTC	CASSTIYYEQYF